This paragraph reports one TCR beta chain. Antigen unknown. The germline gives CDR1 DFQATT, CDR2 SNEGSKA (reference sequence). Deletions cut 4 bases from V and 5 bases from J, with 8 bases between. This CDR3 contains 11 residues. The entry originates in a study of T cell responses to AZD1222 COVID-19 vaccine. As for the study in general: Second-dose groups at about 4 or about 12 weeks were pooled.

Repertoires were generated with immunoSEQ multiplex PCR, while TCRdb's copy carries only in-frame clones and drops some. The data hold some 170,000 clones, with around 90% observed a single time. Study conclusions and caveats: Without day 14 samples, only post-peak T cell repertoires were studied. Donors in the cohort were predominantly white British and more often female, and clonal diversity was possibly underestimated. Spike-specific TCR breadth and depth were elevated following two AZD1222 doses.

The sample was peripheral blood, taken on day 0 of AZD1222 vaccination. The chain recombines TRBV20-1 with TRBJ1-2; no clear D gene. This receptor was taken from an adult in good health. The CDR3 protein is CSAMVGYGYTF. DNA of the CDR3: TGCAGTGCTATGGTCGGGTATGGCTACACCTTC.